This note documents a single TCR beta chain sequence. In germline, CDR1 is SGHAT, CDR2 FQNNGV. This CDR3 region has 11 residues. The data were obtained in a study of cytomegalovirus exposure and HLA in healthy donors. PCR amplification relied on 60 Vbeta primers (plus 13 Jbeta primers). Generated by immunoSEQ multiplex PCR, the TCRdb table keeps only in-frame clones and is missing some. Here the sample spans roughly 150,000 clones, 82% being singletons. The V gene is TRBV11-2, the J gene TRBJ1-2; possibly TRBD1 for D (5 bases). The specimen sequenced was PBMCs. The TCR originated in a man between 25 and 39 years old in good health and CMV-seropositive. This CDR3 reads CATGDYYGYTF. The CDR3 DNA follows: TGTGCTACCGGGGACTACTATGGCTACACCTTC.